This T cell receptor beta chain was captured by sequencing in a study of sequential checkpoint blockade in melanoma. About the research overall: TCRβ was sequenced from DNA of 91 pretreatment tumors. After nivolumab or ipilimumab alone, twenty-two patients had week-13 rebiopsies. Study-wide results and caveats: T-cell fraction and clonality followed PD-L1 and CD8+ counts, not mutational load.

In the case of this clone: Its matching antigen is unknown.

Treatment noted: randomized to nivolumab then ipilimumab (arm A) or the reverse (arm B). TCRdb keeps only in-frame clones here, not all; method: immunoSEQ multiplex PCR. The data hold tens of thousands of clones, with around 30% observed a single time. V lost 0 bases, J lost 1 base, and 15 bases lay in between. From germline, CDR1 is KGHSH and CDR2 LQKENI. There are 17 residues in the CDR3. The sequences come from tumor tissue (inferred from file names), collected from a patient given nivolumab and ipilimumab in sequence. The TCR was taken from a human donor with melanoma. The chain couples TRBV18 to TRBJ2-5, with a weak D call TRBD1 (6 bases). CDR3 DNA sequence: TGTGCCAGCTCACCACCGGGATTTCAGGGGCGCCAAGAGACCCAGTACTTC. Translated: CASSPPGFQGRQETQYF.